This T cell receptor (beta chain) derives from a study of T cells in Graves' hyperthyroidism and ophthalmopathy. Study as a whole: Sampling of peripheral blood happened at initial diagnosis, prior to any treatment.

Diagnostic decisions used clinical symptoms, serum thyroxine and TRAb, thyroid ultrasound and orbital computed tomography. Amplified regions were TCR beta CDR3 sequences from RNA transcripts. TCR CDR3 regions were first amplified by RT-PCR with HTBI primers. TCRdb independently ran MiXCR on the multiplex PCR reads; one entry per CDR3 protein. The profile shows under 550,000 distinct CDR3 sequences, roughly 21% of them singletons. This CDR3 region has 15 residues. Between the trimmed V and J ends, which lost 3 bases and 1 base, there was a span of 12 bases. Germline CDR1 reads KGHSH; CDR2 reads LQKENI. Study-wide points: The model foresaw ophthalmopathy a median approximately 6.1 months prior to onset. In blood, most of the thyroid clonotypes expanded above 0.001 were also present.

Only a few counts were recorded for this clonotype. Its specificity is unknown. The chain combines TRBV18 with TRBJ2-5; D assignment may be TRBD1 or TRBD2 (5 bases each). The sequenced sample was blood. This TCR derives from a man in his forties or fifties with Graves' ophthalmopathy. The CDR3, as DNA: TGTGCCAGCTCACCCGGGGCCAGCCTCCAAGAGACCCAGTACTTC. Residues: CASSPGASLQETQYF.